This is a list of T cell receptor beta chains from one sample in a study of blood T cell repertoires in COVID-19. Method: immunoSEQ multiplex PCR; TCRdb's copy keeps in-frame clones and lacks some. Among about 180,000 clones listed, around 83% were seen once. The sequencing sample was made of peripheral blood. The source is a human donor in a cohort sampled during active COVID-19. Both conserved end residues are part of each CDR3. The D gene is left open where the match is weak. Not all rows give a size; the values are once, few, many and, for expanded clones, a class.

j_call clone_size d_call v_call cdr3_nt cdr3_aa
TRBJ1-5 NA TRBD1 TRBV5-1 TGCGCCAGCAGTCTACAGGGGAATAGCAATCAGCCCCAGCATTTT CASSLQGNSNQPQHF
TRBJ2-7 NA NA TRBV19 TGTGCCAGTAGTATGGGTGCGGGACCCTACGAGCAGTACTTC CASSMGAGPYEQYF
TRBJ2-7 NA NA TRBV11-2 TGTGCCAGCAGCTCTGCCTACGAGCAGTACTTC CASSSAYEQYF
TRBJ2-1 NA NA TRBV29-1 TGCAGCGTTGAAGTGCAGGGTGATGGGGAGCAGTTCTTC CSVEVQGDGEQFF
TRBJ1-4 NA NA TRBV21-1 TGTGCCAGCAGCTGCCGGACAGGTCTTGGGGGAAAACTGTTTTTT CASSCRTGLGGKLFF
TRBJ1-2 NA NA TRBV4-1 TGCGCCAGCAGCCAGGATGACAGACCCTATGGCTACACCTTC CASSQDDRPYGYTF
TRBJ1-6 NA NA TRBV7-9 TGTGCCAGCAGCTTAAATCCTTTGTCGGGTAATTCACCCCTCCACTTT CASSLNPLSGNSPLHF
TRBJ2-3 NA TRBD2 TRBV7-2 TGTGCCAGCAGCTTCAGGTATTCGAGCGGGGATAGCACAGATACGCAGTATTTT CASSFRYSSGDSTDTQYF
TRBJ2-3 once TRBD2 TRBV2 TGTGCCACCACCCGGGACTACCAAAGCTCAGATACGCAGTATTTT CATTRDYQSSDTQYF
TRBJ2-3 NA NA TRBV5-1 TGCGCCAGCAGCCCGGGGTCCTCAGATACGCAGTATTTT CASSPGSSDTQYF
TRBJ2-2 NA NA TRBV9 TGTGCCAGCACCCCGGCCGCGGACACCGGGGAGCTGTTTTTT CASTPAADTGELFF
TRBJ2-7 NA NA TRBV6-5 TGTGCCAGCAGTTACTCGAGCGGACGCACTGCGGGGGAGCAGTACTTC CASSYSSGRTAGEQYF
TRBJ2-2 NA TRBD2 TRBV27 TGTGCCAGCAGTTTATTAGTAGCGGGAGGAACCGGGGAGCTGTTTTTT CASSLLVAGGTGELFF
TRBJ2-7 NA TRBD1 TRBV15 TGTGCCACCAGCAGGGGAAACAGGGGACACGAGCAGTACTTC CATSRGNRGHEQYF
TRBJ2-1 NA NA TRBV13 TGTGCCAGCAGCTTGGGCTACCCCGCTGAGCAGTTCTTC CASSLGYPAEQFF
TRBJ1-5 once NA TRBV7-2 TGTGCCAGCAGCTTAGTTCCCAGGGAGGACAATCAGCCCCAGCATTTT CASSLVPREDNQPQHF
TRBJ1-1 once NA TRBV18 TGTGCCAGCTCACCGGGTCGTCAGGGGAGAACTGAAGCTTTCTTT CASSPGRQGRTEAFF
TRBJ2-5 NA NA TRBV6-2/TRBV6-3 TGTGCCAGCAGTCGCGCGGCGGAAGAGACCCAGTACTTC CASSRAAEETQYF
TRBJ2-7 NA NA TRBV6-5 TGTGCCAGCAGGGGGATCTCCGGGATGACCTACGAGCAGTACTTC CASRGISGMTYEQYF
TRBJ1-6 NA NA TRBV7-3 TGTGCCAGCAGCTTACGGCCCCGGGGGAATTCACCCCTCCACTTT CASSLRPRGNSPLHF
TRBJ2-1 NA TRBD2 TRBV7-3 TGTGCCAGCAGCGCCACTAGCGGGGGGTACAATGAGCAGTTCTTC CASSATSGGYNEQFF
TRBJ2-1 NA TRBD2 TRBV2 TGTGCCACCCCGGGACTAGCGGGAGTTACCTACAATGAGCAGTTCTTC CATPGLAGVTYNEQFF
TRBJ2-7 NA NA TRBV6-2/TRBV6-3 TGTGCCAGCAGCAGGCGGGGCTACGAGCAGTACTTC CASSRRGYEQYF
TRBJ1-3 NA TRBD1 TRBV6-5 TGTGCCAGCTGGACAGGGGGAAACACCATATATTTT CASWTGGNTIYF
TRBJ2-3 NA NA TRBV11-3 TGTGCCAGCAGTTCCCGGGACACAAGCACAGATACGCAGTATTTT CASSSRDTSTDTQYF
TRBJ2-7 NA NA TRBV11-2 TGTGCCAGCAGCCCCGACAGTTCCTACGAGCAGTACTTC CASSPDSSYEQYF
TRBJ2-7 NA TRBD2 TRBV7-9 TGTGCCAGCAGCCCCGGGACTAGGCCGTACGAGCAGTACTTC CASSPGTRPYEQYF
TRBJ1-5 few NA TRBV19 TGTGCCAGTATTATTGGGGCTGGGTCAAGGGGTCAGCCCCAGCATTTT CASIIGAGSRGQPQHF
TRBJ2-2 few NA TRBV28 TGTGCCACCTTCCCGAAGCCCGGGGAGCTGTTTTTT CATFPKPGELFF
TRBJ2-6 NA TRBD1 TRBV7-2 TGTGCCAGCAGCACAGGGGGCGCTGGGGCCAACGTCCTGACTTTC CASSTGGAGANVLTF
TRBJ1-4 NA NA TRBV27 TGTGCCAGCAGTTTGACAGCGAATGAAAAACTGTTTTTT CASSLTANEKLFF
TRBJ1-2 NA TRBD1 TRBV29-1 TGCAGCGTCTACCCGGGACAGGTTAATAGCTACACCTTC CSVYPGQVNSYTF
TRBJ1-6 few TRBD1 TRBV11-2 TGTGCCAGCAGCTTCGGGGGGACAGGGAATTCACCCCTCCACTTT CASSFGGTGNSPLHF
TRBJ2-3 once TRBD2 TRBV7-3 TGTGCCAGCAGCCCCACTAGCGGGGGGGAAACAGATACGCAGTATTTT CASSPTSGGETDTQYF
TRBJ1-5 NA NA TRBV27 TGTGCCAGCAGTTTCCCCGGGGAAAATCAGCCCCAGCATTTT CASSFPGENQPQHF